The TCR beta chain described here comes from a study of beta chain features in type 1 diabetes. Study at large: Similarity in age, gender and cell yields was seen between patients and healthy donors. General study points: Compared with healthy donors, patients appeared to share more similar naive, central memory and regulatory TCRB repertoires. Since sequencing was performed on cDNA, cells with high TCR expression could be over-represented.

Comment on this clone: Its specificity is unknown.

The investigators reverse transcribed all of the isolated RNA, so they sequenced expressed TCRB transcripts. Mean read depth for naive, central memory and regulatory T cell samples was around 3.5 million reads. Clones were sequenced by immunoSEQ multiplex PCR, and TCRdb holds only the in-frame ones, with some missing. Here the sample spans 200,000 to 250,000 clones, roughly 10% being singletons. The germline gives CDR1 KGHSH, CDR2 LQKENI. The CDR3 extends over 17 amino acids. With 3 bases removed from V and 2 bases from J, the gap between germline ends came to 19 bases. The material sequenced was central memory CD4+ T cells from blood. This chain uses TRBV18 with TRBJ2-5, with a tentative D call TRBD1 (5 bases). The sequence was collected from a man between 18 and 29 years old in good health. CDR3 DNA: TGTGCCAGCTCACCGCGAGATGGCAGGGTGGGGCAAGAGACCCAGTACTTC. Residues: CASSPRDGRVGQETQYF.